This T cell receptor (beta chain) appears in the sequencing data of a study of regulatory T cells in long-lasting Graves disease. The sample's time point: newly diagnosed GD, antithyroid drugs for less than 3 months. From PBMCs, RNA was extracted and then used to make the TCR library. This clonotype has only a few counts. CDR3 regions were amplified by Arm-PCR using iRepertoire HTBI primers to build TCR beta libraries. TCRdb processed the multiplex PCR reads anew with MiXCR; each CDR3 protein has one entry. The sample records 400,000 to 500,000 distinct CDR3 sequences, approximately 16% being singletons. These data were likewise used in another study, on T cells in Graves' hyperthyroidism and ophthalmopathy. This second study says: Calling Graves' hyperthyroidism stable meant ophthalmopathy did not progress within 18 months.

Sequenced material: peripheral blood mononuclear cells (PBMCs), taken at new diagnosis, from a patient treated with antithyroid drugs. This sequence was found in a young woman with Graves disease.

The CDR3 reads CASSMPIYNEQFF. Written as DNA, the CDR3 is TGTGCCAGTAGTATGCCCATTTACAATGAGCAGTTCTTC. The rearrangement joins TRBV19 to TRBJ2-1; D gene uncertain. The germline V and J ends were trimmed by 3 bases and 4 bases, with 7 bases remaining between them. This CDR3 spans 13 amino acids. Germline assignment: CDR1 LNHDA and CDR2 SQIVND (reference sequence).